Listed below are T cell receptor beta chains from one sample, sequenced in a study of OX40 agonist ivuxolimab in advanced cancers. The assay was immunoSEQ multiplex PCR, and TCRdb's table has in-frame clones only and misses some. Of tens of thousands of clones listed, around 90% are singletons. The sequenced sample was CD4+ or CD8+ T cells sorted from blood, obtained in a trial of the OX40 agonist ivuxolimab. The receptors here all came from an adult with an advanced solid tumor such as melanoma, head and neck, liver or kidney cancer. The CDR3 runs from the conserved cysteine through the conserved F or W. Each record gives: clone size, J gene, V gene, D gene, CDR3 protein, CDR3 DNA. A D gene is named only where the DNA matches it firmly. The size field is filled for only some rows; it gives once, few, many or a size class.

clone size: NA; J gene: TRBJ2-3; V gene: TRBV2; D gene: TRBD2; CDR3 protein: CASSEGTSASTDTQYF; CDR3 DNA: TGTGCCAGCAGTGAAGGGACTAGCGCTAGCACAGATACGCAGTATTTT
clone size: NA; J gene: TRBJ2-1; V gene: TRBV29-1; D gene: TRBD2; CDR3 protein: CSVAVSGSHEQFF; CDR3 DNA: TGCAGCGTTGCGGTTAGCGGGAGTCATGAGCAGTTCTTC
clone size: NA; J gene: TRBJ2-3; V gene: TRBV2; D gene: NA; CDR3 protein: CASRDGSTDTQYF; CDR3 DNA: TGTGCCAGCAGGGACGGATCCACAGATACGCAGTATTTT
clone size: NA; J gene: TRBJ1-1; V gene: TRBV5-6; D gene: NA; CDR3 protein: CASHVDRNTEAFF; CDR3 DNA: TGTGCCAGCCACGTGGACAGGAACACTGAAGCTTTCTTT
clone size: NA; J gene: TRBJ2-1; V gene: TRBV28; D gene: TRBD2; CDR3 protein: CASSSPSSGSINEQFF; CDR3 DNA: TGTGCCAGCAGTTCCCCATCCAGCGGGAGTATAAATGAGCAGTTCTTC
clone size: NA; J gene: TRBJ2-3; V gene: TRBV9; D gene: NA; CDR3 protein: CASSTRGTGTDTQYF; CDR3 DNA: TGTGCCAGCAGCACCCGGGGGACAGGCACAGATACGCAGTATTTT
clone size: NA; J gene: TRBJ2-7; V gene: TRBV7-6; D gene: NA; CDR3 protein: CASSLSGGDAYEQYF; CDR3 DNA: TGTGCCAGCAGCTTAAGCGGAGGGGATGCCTACGAGCAGTACTTC
clone size: NA; J gene: TRBJ1-6; V gene: TRBV5-1; D gene: NA; CDR3 protein: CASREGNSPLHF; CDR3 DNA: TGCGCCAGCAGGGAGGGGAATTCACCCCTCCACTTT
clone size: few; J gene: TRBJ1-3; V gene: TRBV9; D gene: TRBD1; CDR3 protein: CASSAEEQGAKGNTIYF; CDR3 DNA: TGTGCCAGCAGCGCCGAGGAACAGGGGGCTAAAGGAAACACCATATATTTT
clone size: NA; J gene: TRBJ1-4; V gene: TRBV19; D gene: NA; CDR3 protein: CASKGTITNEKLFF; CDR3 DNA: TGTGCCAGTAAAGGGACTATCACTAATGAAAAACTGTTTTTT
clone size: once; J gene: TRBJ2-3; V gene: TRBV7-3; D gene: NA; CDR3 protein: CASSLTSGPTDTQYF; CDR3 DNA: TGTGCCAGCAGCTTAACTAGCGGACCCACAGATACGCAGTATTTT
clone size: NA; J gene: TRBJ1-4; V gene: TRBV2; D gene: NA; CDR3 protein: CASSEGGTNEKLFF; CDR3 DNA: TGTGCCAGCAGTGAGGGGGGAACTAATGAAAAACTGTTTTTT
clone size: NA; J gene: TRBJ1-1; V gene: TRBV21-1; D gene: NA; CDR3 protein: CASSGDRGLNTEAFF; CDR3 DNA: TGTGCCAGCAGCGGCGACAGGGGCCTGAACACTGAAGCTTTCTTT
clone size: NA; J gene: TRBJ2-5; V gene: TRBV19; D gene: TRBD1; CDR3 protein: CATLDRNEETQYF; CDR3 DNA: TGTGCCACCTTGGACAGGAACGAAGAGACCCAGTACTTC
clone size: NA; J gene: TRBJ2-7; V gene: TRBV5-1; D gene: NA; CDR3 protein: CASSLEGYEQYF; CDR3 DNA: TGCGCCAGCAGCTTGGAAGGTTACGAGCAGTACTTC
clone size: NA; J gene: TRBJ1-5; V gene: TRBV27; D gene: NA; CDR3 protein: CASSLSGTSNQPQHF; CDR3 DNA: TGTGCCAGCAGTTTATCGGGGACCTCGAATCAGCCCCAGCATTTT
clone size: NA; J gene: TRBJ2-1; V gene: TRBV30; D gene: TRBD2; CDR3 protein: CACGTSGFHNEQFF; CDR3 DNA: TGTGCCTGCGGGACTAGCGGGTTTCACAATGAGCAGTTCTTC
clone size: NA; J gene: TRBJ2-3; V gene: TRBV6-5; D gene: NA; CDR3 protein: CASSPDRIDTQYF; CDR3 DNA: TGTGCCAGCAGCCCCGATAGAATAGATACGCAGTATTTT
clone size: NA; J gene: TRBJ2-7; V gene: TRBV21-1; D gene: NA; CDR3 protein: CASRRDLYEQYF; CDR3 DNA: TGTGCCAGCCGAAGGGACCTCTACGAGCAGTACTTC
clone size: few; J gene: TRBJ2-2; V gene: TRBV7-2; D gene: TRBD1; CDR3 protein: CASSLGAGQGVIGELFF; CDR3 DNA: TGTGCCAGCAGCTTAGGGGCCGGACAGGGGGTAATCGGGGAGCTGTTTTTT
clone size: NA; J gene: TRBJ2-1; V gene: TRBV2; D gene: TRBD2; CDR3 protein: CASLGGGKNEQFF; CDR3 DNA: TGTGCCAGCCTTGGGGGAGGGAAAAATGAGCAGTTCTTC
clone size: NA; J gene: TRBJ1-5; V gene: TRBV19; D gene: NA; CDR3 protein: CASSMSRSFMGQPQHF; CDR3 DNA: TGTGCCAGTAGTATGTCCCGAAGCTTTATGGGGCAGCCCCAGCATTTT
clone size: NA; J gene: TRBJ1-4; V gene: TRBV9; D gene: TRBD1; CDR3 protein: CASSFGQGTNEKLFF; CDR3 DNA: TGTGCCAGCAGCTTTGGACAGGGAACTAATGAAAAACTGTTTTTT
clone size: NA; J gene: TRBJ1-5; V gene: TRBV6-6; D gene: TRBD1; CDR3 protein: CATMRGLNQPQHF; CDR3 DNA: TGTGCCACCATGAGGGGGCTCAATCAGCCCCAGCATTTT
clone size: NA; J gene: TRBJ2-2; V gene: TRBV7-2; D gene: TRBD1; CDR3 protein: CASSLRPGTGEVGELFF; CDR3 DNA: TGTGCCAGCAGCCTTAGGCCCGGGACAGGGGAAGTCGGGGAGCTGTTTTTT
clone size: NA; J gene: TRBJ2-7; V gene: TRBV18; D gene: NA; CDR3 protein: CASSPQAGLEQYF; CDR3 DNA: TGTGCCAGCTCACCACAGGCAGGCCTCGAGCAGTACTTC
clone size: NA; J gene: TRBJ2-5; V gene: TRBV30; D gene: NA; CDR3 protein: CAWSVGYQETQYF; CDR3 DNA: TGTGCCTGGAGTGTCGGGTACCAAGAGACCCAGTACTTC
clone size: NA; J gene: TRBJ2-7; V gene: TRBV2; D gene: NA; CDR3 protein: CASSERSGSSYEQYF; CDR3 DNA: TGTGCCAGCAGTGAAAGGTCAGGGAGCTCCTACGAGCAGTACTTC
clone size: once; J gene: TRBJ2-1; V gene: TRBV7-9; D gene: TRBD1; CDR3 protein: CASSLGGQGAMRGQFF; CDR3 DNA: TGTGCCAGCAGCTTAGGGGGTCAGGGGGCGATGCGAGGGCAGTTCTTC
clone size: NA; J gene: TRBJ1-4; V gene: TRBV19; D gene: NA; CDR3 protein: CASSIDWGRPNEKLFF; CDR3 DNA: TGTGCCAGTAGTATAGATTGGGGAAGGCCTAATGAAAAACTGTTTTTT
clone size: NA; J gene: TRBJ1-2; V gene: TRBV28; D gene: NA; CDR3 protein: CASTDRWYGYTF; CDR3 DNA: TGTGCCAGCACCGACAGGTGGTATGGCTACACCTTC
clone size: NA; J gene: TRBJ2-7; V gene: TRBV18; D gene: NA; CDR3 protein: CASSLSRDTYEQYF; CDR3 DNA: TGTGCCAGCTCACTTTCCCGTGACACCTACGAGCAGTACTTC
clone size: NA; J gene: TRBJ2-3; V gene: TRBV18; D gene: NA; CDR3 protein: CASSRGNTDTQYF; CDR3 DNA: TGTGCCAGCTCAAGAGGAAACACAGATACGCAGTATTTT
clone size: NA; J gene: TRBJ2-5; V gene: TRBV5-8; D gene: NA; CDR3 protein: CASSQSTDQETQYF; CDR3 DNA: TGTGCCAGCAGCCAATCGACAGACCAAGAGACCCAGTACTTC
clone size: NA; J gene: TRBJ1-4; V gene: TRBV7-8; D gene: TRBD1; CDR3 protein: CASSFGQGNEKLFF; CDR3 DNA: TGTGCCAGCAGCTTCGGACAGGGAAATGAAAAACTGTTTTTT
clone size: NA; J gene: TRBJ2-5; V gene: TRBV9; D gene: NA; CDR3 protein: CASSAYSGEETQYF; CDR3 DNA: TGTGCCAGCAGCGCCTACAGTGGTGAAGAGACCCAGTACTTC
clone size: NA; J gene: TRBJ2-1; V gene: TRBV28; D gene: NA; CDR3 protein: CASSFQRDPSYNEQFF; CDR3 DNA: TGTGCCAGCAGTTTCCAACGGGACCCCTCCTACAATGAGCAGTTCTTC
clone size: NA; J gene: TRBJ2-5; V gene: TRBV5-4; D gene: NA; CDR3 protein: CASSLRGRGEQETQYF; CDR3 DNA: TGTGCCAGCAGCTTGAGGGGCAGGGGAGAGCAAGAGACCCAGTACTTC
clone size: NA; J gene: TRBJ2-3; V gene: TRBV11-3; D gene: NA; CDR3 protein: CASSISGNTQYF; CDR3 DNA: TGTGCCAGCAGCATCTCAGGGAATACGCAGTATTTT
clone size: NA; J gene: TRBJ1-5; V gene: TRBV7-2; D gene: NA; CDR3 protein: CASSLSPGAGQPQHF; CDR3 DNA: TGTGCCAGCAGCTTAAGTCCGGGGGCCGGTCAGCCCCAGCATTTT
clone size: NA; J gene: TRBJ1-1; V gene: TRBV7-9; D gene: NA; CDR3 protein: CASSLEVGSEAFF; CDR3 DNA: TGTGCCAGCAGCTTAGAAGTAGGCAGTGAAGCTTTCTTT
clone size: NA; J gene: TRBJ1-1; V gene: TRBV27; D gene: NA; CDR3 protein: CASSRRGTIEAFF; CDR3 DNA: TGTGCCAGCAGTCGTCGAGGGACGATCGAGGCTTTCTTT
clone size: NA; J gene: TRBJ2-3; V gene: TRBV28; D gene: TRBD2; CDR3 protein: CASSFSGRADTQYF; CDR3 DNA: TGTGCCAGCAGTTTCAGCGGGAGAGCAGATACGCAGTATTTT
clone size: NA; J gene: TRBJ2-2; V gene: TRBV28; D gene: TRBD1; CDR3 protein: CASSLRYGTDNTGELFF; CDR3 DNA: TGTGCCAGCAGTTTAAGGTACGGGACAGATAACACCGGGGAGCTGTTTTTT
clone size: NA; J gene: TRBJ1-3; V gene: TRBV10-3; D gene: NA; CDR3 protein: CAISVERGDSGNTIYF; CDR3 DNA: TGTGCCATCAGTGTCGAACGAGGAGACTCTGGAAACACCATATATTTT
clone size: NA; J gene: TRBJ1-5; V gene: TRBV27; D gene: TRBD1; CDR3 protein: CASSFSRRGRQPQHF; CDR3 DNA: TGTGCCAGCAGTTTCAGTCGCAGGGGGCGTCAGCCCCAGCATTTT
clone size: NA; J gene: TRBJ2-7; V gene: TRBV10-2; D gene: TRBD1; CDR3 protein: CASSTGQGVPYEQYF; CDR3 DNA: TGCGCCAGCAGTACGGGACAGGGAGTCCCCTACGAGCAGTACTTC
clone size: NA; J gene: TRBJ2-1; V gene: TRBV6-1; D gene: NA; CDR3 protein: CASRRETNYNEQFF; CDR3 DNA: TGTGCCAGCAGACGGGAGACCAACTACAATGAGCAGTTCTTC
clone size: NA; J gene: TRBJ2-3; V gene: TRBV7-2; D gene: TRBD2; CDR3 protein: CASSSPLAGVGTDTQYF; CDR3 DNA: TGTGCCAGCAGCTCTCCTCTAGCGGGAGTGGGCACAGATACGCAGTATTTT
clone size: once; J gene: TRBJ2-2; V gene: TRBV5-4; D gene: TRBD1; CDR3 protein: CASSLGGTGRTGELFF; CDR3 DNA: TGTGCCAGCAGCTTAGGGGGGACAGGTCGGACCGGGGAGCTGTTTTTT
clone size: NA; J gene: TRBJ1-4; V gene: TRBV30; D gene: NA; CDR3 protein: CAWSVRDNNEKLFF; CDR3 DNA: TGTGCCTGGAGTGTACGGGATAATAATGAAAAACTGTTTTTT
clone size: NA; J gene: TRBJ2-1; V gene: TRBV16; D gene: NA; CDR3 protein: CASGTVYNEQFF; CDR3 DNA: TGTGCCAGTGGGACGGTTTACAATGAGCAGTTCTTC
clone size: NA; J gene: TRBJ2-5; V gene: TRBV11-2; D gene: NA; CDR3 protein: CASSPEPGAAETQYF; CDR3 DNA: TGTGCCAGCAGCCCAGAGCCGGGGGCGGCTGAGACCCAGTACTTC
clone size: NA; J gene: TRBJ2-2; V gene: TRBV18; D gene: TRBD2; CDR3 protein: CASSLGLGRAGELFF; CDR3 DNA: TGTGCCAGCTCACTAGGACTAGGAAGAGCCGGGGAGCTGTTTTTT
clone size: NA; J gene: TRBJ2-1; V gene: TRBV11-3; D gene: NA; CDR3 protein: CASSPLPDGEQFF; CDR3 DNA: TGTGCCAGCAGCCCCCTCCCCGACGGAGAGCAGTTCTTC
clone size: NA; J gene: TRBJ2-2; V gene: TRBV7-7; D gene: TRBD1; CDR3 protein: CASSLASDRARTGELFF; CDR3 DNA: TGTGCTAGCAGCTTAGCTTCGGACAGGGCGCGCACCGGGGAGCTGTTTTTT
clone size: NA; J gene: TRBJ2-4; V gene: TRBV7-9; D gene: NA; CDR3 protein: CASSSDGVLDIQYF; CDR3 DNA: TGTGCCAGCAGCTCGGATGGGGTGTTGGACATTCAGTACTTC